This T cell receptor (beta chain) was found in a study of immune cell composition in non-small cell lung cancer. V gave up 4 bases and J gave up 0 bases, with 8 bases separating them. Germline assignment: CDR1 SGHRS and CDR2 YFSETQ. This CDR3 has 15 residues. This table comes from immunoSEQ multiplex PCR, and its TCRdb copy is limited to in-frame clones, with some not included. The sample includes 4,500 to 5,500 clones, less than 75% of them seen just once. This clone was counted a single time. V usage is TRBV5-1 and J usage is TRBJ2-6; D unresolved. The source is a human donor with non-small cell lung cancer. Sequenced material: lung tumor tissue. The CDR3 region is CASSPFGSGANVLTF. The CDR3 DNA reads TGCGCCAGCAGCCCCTTCGGCTCTGGGGCCAACGTCCTGACTTTC.